These 2 T cell receptor beta chains share one sample of origin, sequenced in a study of CD8+ T cells in alopecia areata. TCR sequencing used cDNA made by reverse transcription of extracted RNA. TCRdb's copy holds only in-frame clones and misses some; the assay was immunoSEQ multiplex PCR. The sample has about 140,000 clones, approximately 49% seen once. This specimen consisted of CD4+ T cells sorted from blood, obtained at week 0. All receptors come from a human donor with alopecia areata.

J is TRBJ2-1 and V is TRBV7-2; D call uncertain. In germline, CDR1 is SGHTA, CDR2 FQGNSA. V was trimmed by 0 bases and J by 7 bases, leaving 13 bases between them. The CDR3 is 15 amino acids. In nucleotides, the CDR3 is TGTGCCAGCAGCTTAGCCCTCTCTCGGAGTAATGAGCAGTTCTTC. Protein product: CASSLALSRSNEQFF.

This clone turned up a few times. The chain recombines TRBV30 with TRBJ2-1, with 9 bases fitting TRBD2. This CDR3 is built from 12 residues. The V segment lost 4 bases and the J segment 8 bases; nucleotides outside the gene matches: 3. Looked up from germline, CDR1 is GTSNPN and CDR2 is SVGIG (reference sequence). CDR3 sequence reads: CAWMREGYEQFF. The DNA of the CDR3 is TGTGCCTGGATGCGGGAGGGCTATGAGCAGTTCTTC.